This T cell receptor beta chain was sequenced during a study of patients and donors after allogeneic stem cell transplantation. TCRdb re-derived calls from the RT-PCR reads in MiXCR, one entry per CDR3 protein. The profile shows roughly 250,000 distinct CDR3 sequences, about 14% of them singletons. Per germline, CDR1 SEHNR and CDR2 FQNEAQ (reference sequence). V shed 2 bases and J 8 bases; nucleotides not matched to a gene: 3. There are 14 residues in the CDR3. The specimen sequenced was blood, either unsorted or a sorted T cell fraction (not recorded which). The chain combines TRBV7-9 with TRBJ1-6, with 7 bases lining up with TRBD1. The receptor's source is a human donor who was either an allogeneic HSCT recipient or a stem cell or donor lymphocyte infusion donor (not recorded which). It is not recorded whose cells these are; they may come from a transplant donor. CDR3 protein: CASSLTQGHSPLHF. The CDR3 region has the DNA TGTGCCAGCAGCTTAACACAGGGGCATTCACCCCTCCACTTT.